The rows below give T cell receptor beta chains drawn from one sample of a study of T cells in Graves' hyperthyroidism and ophthalmopathy. TCRdb re-derived calls from the multiplex PCR reads in MiXCR, one entry per CDR3 protein. The sample holds around 350,000 distinct CDR3 sequences, over 15% seen once. Sequencing used blood. All receptors derive from a woman aged 18-35 years with Graves' hyperthyroidism. The CDR3 runs from the conserved cysteine through the conserved F or W. D genes are given only for firm matches. Rows give clone size only sometimes, using once, few, many, or a class for an expanded clone.

clone size	V gene	D gene	J gene	CDR3 DNA	CDR3 protein
NA	TRBV6-1	TRBD2	TRBJ2-7	TGTGCCAGCAGTGGACTAGCGGGGGGAGCCGAGCAGTACTTC	CASSGLAGGAEQYF
few	TRBV6-1	TRBD1	TRBJ2-5	TGTGCCAGCAGTGAATCGGTGACAGGGGGCTCGGAGACCCAGTACTTC	CASSESVTGGSETQYF
few	TRBV28	NA	TRBJ1-3	TGTGCCAGCTCCACTGGGGCCGGGGGTGCCGGAAACACCATATATTTT	CASSTGAGGAGNTIYF
many	TRBV7-9	NA	TRBJ2-7	TGTGCCAGCAGCGGGCCCCTCAACTACGAGCAGTACTTC	CASSGPLNYEQYF
many	TRBV24-1	TRBD1	TRBJ1-5	TGTGCCACCAGTGATTCAGGGACAGCTGATCAGCCCCAGCATTTT	CATSDSGTADQPQHF
few	TRBV28	TRBD1	TRBJ1-5	TGTGCCAGCAGCTGGGGACAGGGGGGGGGCAATCAGCCCCAGCATTTT	CASSWGQGGGNQPQHF
NA	TRBV7-6	TRBD1	TRBJ1-5	TGTGCCAGCAGCCCCCGGACAGGGGACAATCAGCCCCAGCATTTT	CASSPRTGDNQPQHF
many	TRBV12-3/TRBV12-4	NA	TRBJ1-1	TGTGCCAGCAGTGCACGACGGGACACTGAAGCTTTCTTT	CASSARRDTEAFF
NA	TRBV6-5	TRBD1	TRBJ2-5	TGTGCCAGCAGTTTACAGGGGGCACAAGAGACCCATTACTTC	CASSLQGAQETHYF
NA	TRBV30	NA	TRBJ1-5	TGTGCCTGGAGAAGGGCCTGGCAGCCCCAGCATTTT	CAWRRAWQPQHF
NA	TRBV5-1	NA	TRBJ2-3	TGCGCCAGCAGCTTAACAGGGATTACAGATACGCAGTATTTT	CASSLTGITDTQYF
many	TRBV3-1	TRBD2	TRBJ2-7	TGTGCCAGCAGGCACTCCAGCGGGGGTCGCAAGCAGTACTTC	CASRHSSGGRKQYF
many	TRBV12-3/TRBV12-4	NA	TRBJ1-1	TGTGCCAGCAGTTTGGGGCACAATATTTTATTAGCTTTCTTT	CASSLGHNILLAFF
many	TRBV25-1	NA	TRBJ2-7	TGTGCCAGCAGCGAATATGGGACCGTCTACGAGCAGTACTTC	CASSEYGTVYEQYF
NA	TRBV20-1	TRBD1	TRBJ2-7	TGCAGTGCTAAAGAAGGGACAGGGTTTTTCTACGAGCAGTACTTC	CSAKEGTGFFYEQYF
many	TRBV18	NA	TRBJ2-2	TGTGCCAGCTCACCACCGGTGACCGGGGAGCTGTTTTTT	CASSPPVTGELFF
many	TRBV2	NA	TRBJ2-7	TGTGCCAGCAGTGAAGTTCTGGCTAGCCACGAGCAGTACTTC	CASSEVLASHEQYF
many	TRBV2	NA	TRBJ2-5	TGTGCCAGCAGAAATAGCATTGAAGAGACCCAGTACTTC	CASRNSIEETQYF
many	TRBV14	NA	TRBJ1-2	TGTGCCAGCAGCCAGATAAGGGGACCGGCTGGCTACACCTTC	CASSQIRGPAGYTF
NA	TRBV6-2/TRBV6-3	NA	TRBJ1-2	TGTGCCAGCACGGGGGGGCCTGACTATGGCTACACCTTC	CASTGGPDYGYTF
many	TRBV11-2	NA	TRBJ2-7	TGTGCCAGCAGCCGGGGGGTGACAGGATCCGACGAGCAGTACTTC	CASSRGVTGSDEQYF
many	TRBV19	TRBD1	TRBJ1-3	TGTGCCAGTAGCCTGACAGGGGCCTCTGGAAACACCATATATTTT	CASSLTGASGNTIYF
many	TRBV9	NA	TRBJ1-5	TGTGCCAGCAGCGTAGCCCCGGGACCCGATCAGCCCCAGCATTTT	CASSVAPGPDQPQHF
many	TRBV12-3/TRBV12-4	NA	TRBJ1-1	TGTGCCAGCAGTTATACAGGGCACGGCTATAGCACTGAAGCTTTCTTT	CASSYTGHGYSTEAFF
many	TRBV2	NA	TRBJ1-5	TGTGCCAGCAACCTCCCGGCCGAGATTCTCAGCAATCAGCCCCAGCATTTT	CASNLPAEILSNQPQHF
few	TRBV30	NA	TRBJ1-6	TGTGCCTGGAGTGTGCCGGGGCTACCCCTCCACTTT	CAWSVPGLPLHF
many	TRBV12-5	NA	TRBJ2-5	TGTGCTAGTGGTTCGGCAGGTCTGGAGACCCAGTACTTC	CASGSAGLETQYF
many	TRBV27	NA	TRBJ1-1	TGTGCCAGCAGTTTATGGGGGATGCCGACTGAAGCTTTCTTT	CASSLWGMPTEAFF
many	TRBV12-3/TRBV12-4	NA	TRBJ2-6	TGTGCCAGCAGTTCCCCGGGACGGCGGACCAACGTCCTGACTTTC	CASSSPGRRTNVLTF